Below, 12 T cell receptor beta chains from the same sample are listed, as sequenced in a study of long-term antiretroviral therapy in people with HIV. The libraries were made with immunoSEQ v3.0 at survey level. Sequencing used immunoSEQ multiplex PCR; TCRdb keeps in-frame clones, though not all of them. The sample has tens of thousands of clones, 85% seen once. Sequences were derived from unsorted PBMCs, sampled 1.6 years after starting antiretroviral therapy. The source is a man aged 35 to 55 with HIV.

This clone has a handful of counts. The chain is built from TRBV28 and TRBJ1-5; TRBD1 matches 8 bases. The CDR3 is made up of 15 amino acids. The germline V gene encodes CDR1 MDHEN and CDR2 SYDVKM. The V gene end was trimmed by 6 bases and the J gene end by 6 bases; junction bases not matched to a gene: 10. The CDR3 reads CASSLGQGMGQPQHF. For the CDR3, the DNA is TGTGCCAGCAGCTTAGGACAGGGAATGGGTCAGCCCCAGCATTTT.

The genes are TRBV4-2 and TRBJ1-1; D remains unclear. There are 13 residues in the CDR3. V shed 4 bases and J shed 4 bases, with 10 bases lying between them. CDR1 LGHNA and CDR2 YNFKEQ come from the germline V gene. The CDR3 loop is CASSPATVTEAFF. The CDR3 bases are TGTGCCAGCAGCCCGGCCACAGTCACTGAAGCTTTCTTT.

The V gene is TRBV4-1, the J gene TRBJ2-7; 11 bases map to TRBD1. This CDR3 spans 15 amino acids. The V segment lost 4 bases and the J segment 5 bases; nucleotides outside the gene matches: 7. Per the germline V gene, CDR1 is MGHRA and CDR2 is YSYEKL. The CDR3 here is CASSPGQGALDEQYF. The CDR3 bases are TGCGCCAGCAGCCCTGGACAGGGGGCGTTAGACGAGCAGTACTTC.

The V gene is TRBV29-1, the J gene TRBJ2-3; D might be TRBD2 (5 bases). CDR1 is SQVTM and CDR2 is ANQGSEA in the germline V gene. The V end was cut by 7 bases, the J end by 8 bases, with 16 bases between. There are 12 residues in the CDR3. This CDR3 is CSDLFWAGTQYF. Here the CDR3 DNA reads TGCAGCGACCTTTTTTGGGCGGGTACGCAGTATTTT.

The chain carries TRBV11-2 and TRBJ2-1, with 8 nucleotides matching TRBD2. V was pared by 0 bases and J by 5 bases, with 6 bases of the junction left unmatched. This CDR3 is built from 16 residues. Germline CDR1 is SGHAT and CDR2 is FQNNGV. The CDR3 here is CASSLEPGLVHNEQFF. The CDR3 DNA sequence: TGTGCCAGCAGCTTAGAGCCGGGACTAGTTCACAATGAGCAGTTCTTC.

This clone was seen just once. CDR3 DNA: TGCGCCAGCAGCCCCAAACCTTCCGGGACATCTGGCACAGATACGCAGTATTTT. Translation gives CASSPKPSGTSGTDTQYF. The gene calls are TRBV5-1 and TRBJ2-3; D is possibly TRBD1 (6 bases). CDR3 length: 18 residues. Germline V gene data show CDR1 as SGHRS and CDR2 as YFSETQ. V dropped 4 bases and J dropped 1 base, with 22 bases sitting between them.

V is TRBV7-6 and J is TRBJ2-7, with 8 positions matching TRBD1. CDR3 length: 15 residues. The ends lost 5 bases at V and 7 bases at J; junction bases unmatched: 13. Per the germline V gene, CDR1 is SGHVS and CDR2 is FNYEAQ. The CDR3 region has the DNA TGTGCCAGCAGCCCTAGAGGGCAGGGGGCGGGGGAGCAGTACTTC. It encodes CASSPRGQGAGEQYF.

This chain uses TRBV30 with TRBJ2-7; TRBD1 or TRBD2 may be the D gene (5 bases each). Trimming pared 3 bases from V and 2 bases from J, leaving 20 bases between. Germline values: CDR1 GTSNPN, CDR2 SVGIG (reference sequence). The CDR3 is made up of 16 amino acids. This CDR3 is CAWRTLQGARAYEQYF. DNA of the CDR3: TGTGCCTGGAGGACCCTCCAGGGAGCCAGGGCCTACGAGCAGTACTTC.

The chain couples TRBV13 to TRBJ2-5; 8 bases map to TRBD1. After removal of 4 bases from V and 3 bases from J, the junction contained 13 bases not matched to a gene. The germline V gene encodes CDR1 PRHDT and CDR2 FYEKMQ (reference sequence). CDR3 length equals 17 residues. CDR3 sequence (DNA): TGTGCCAGCAGCTCGCATCCCCCTGGGACAGGAGAAGAGACCCAGTACTTC. Its translation is CASSSHPPGTGEETQYF.

The chain joins TRBV6-1 to TRBJ2-7; no clear D. Germline V gene sequence: CDR1 MNHNS, CDR2 SASEGT. Trimming pared 7 bases from V and 3 bases from J, leaving 16 bases between. CDR3 length equals 14 residues. The DNA of the CDR3 is TGTGCCAGCACTACAGCCCGGGCTCTCTACGAGCAGTACTTC. Protein sequence: CASTTARALYEQYF.

The chain uses TRBV6-1 and TRBJ1-5; possibly TRBD1 for D (6 bases). Trimming left V 7 bases short and J 10 bases short, with 20 bases between. The CDR3 runs 14 residues. Per the germline V gene, CDR1 is MNHNS and CDR2 is SASEGT. CDR3 region: CASNPSGGGIPQHF. The CDR3 region has the DNA TGTGCCAGCAACCCCTCCGGAGGGGGGATACCCCAGCATTTT.

DNA for the CDR3: TGTGCCTGGAATTTTATAGGCCAGGTTTACAATGAGCAGTTCTTC. This sequence encodes CAWNFIGQVYNEQFF. This chain joins TRBV30 and TRBJ2-1; D ambiguous. Trimming took off 4 bases at V and 4 bases at J, with 17 bases between the two ends. CDR3 length: 15 amino acids. Germline CDR1 GTSNPN, CDR2 SVGIG (reference sequence).